These T cell receptor beta chains were read from a single sample in a study of T cells in Graves' hyperthyroidism and ophthalmopathy. In TCRdb, the multiplex PCR reads were re-called with MiXCR into one record per CDR3 protein. The sample has 300,000 to 450,000 distinct CDR3 sequences, 14% seen once. The sample was blood. These receptors originate from a woman in her sixties with Graves' hyperthyroidism. Each CDR3 is given with its conserved first and last residue. D genes are given only for firm matches. Only some rows state a clone size, as once, few, many or a class for expanded clones.

j_call clone_size v_call d_call cdr3_aa cdr3_nt
TRBJ1-1 . TRBV20-1 . CSALPTSGRNTEAFF TGCAGTGCCCTGCCGACTAGCGGGAGGAACACTGAAGCTTTCTTT
TRBJ2-7 many TRBV13 TRBD1 CASSDGTASYEQYF TGTGCCAGCAGCGACGGGACAGCTTCCTACGAGCAGTACTTC
TRBJ2-7 many TRBV20-1 . CSARDLGASYEQYF TGCAGTGCTAGAGATCTGGGCGCCTCCTACGAGCAGTACTTC
TRBJ2-7 many TRBV4-1 . CASSHSRLVGTYEQYF TGCGCCAGCAGCCACTCTCGACTAGTAGGTACCTACGAGCAGTACTTC
TRBJ2-7 many TRBV5-8 TRBD2 CASSHGLAATYEQYF TGTGCCAGCAGCCACGGACTAGCGGCCACCTACGAGCAGTACTTC
TRBJ2-7 few TRBV5-4 TRBD1 CASRSRDSSYEQYF TGTGCCAGCAGGTCCCGGGACAGCTCCTACGAGCAGTACTTC
TRBJ2-4 few TRBV6-1 . CASSLTRGNLAKNIQYF TGTGCCAGCAGTCTGACTCGCGGGAATCTAGCCAAAAACATTCAGTACTTC
TRBJ2-1 many TRBV18 TRBD1 CASSQQGVNEQFF TGTGCCAGCTCACAACAGGGGGTGAATGAGCAGTTCTTC
TRBJ2-5 many TRBV20-1 TRBD2 CSARVASGRTGRETQYF TGCAGTGCTAGAGTTGCTAGCGGGAGAACTGGAAGAGAGACCCAGTACTTC
TRBJ2-7 many TRBV5-1 TRBD1 CASSLAGQVRGEQYF TGCGCCAGCAGCTTGGCCGGACAGGTAAGAGGCGAGCAGTACTTC
TRBJ1-2 many TRBV2 . CASSERRVTGGYTF TGTGCCAGCAGTGAAAGGAGGGTAACGGGGGGCTACACCTTC
TRBJ1-1 many TRBV12-3/TRBV12-4 TRBD1 CASSQTGRATEAFF TGTGCCAGCAGCCAGACAGGGAGGGCGACTGAAGCTTTCTTT
TRBJ2-1 many TRBV11-3 TRBD2 CASNLAGGYNEQFF TGTGCCAGCAACCTAGCGGGAGGCTACAATGAGCAGTTCTTC
TRBJ2-3 many TRBV5-1 . CASSYASTDTQYF TGCGCCAGCAGCTACGCCAGCACAGATACGCAGTATTTT
TRBJ2-1 many TRBV7-2 TRBD2 CASSYEGLARNEQFF TGTGCCAGCAGCTACGAGGGACTAGCGCGTAATGAGCAGTTCTTC
TRBJ1-2 many TRBV20-1 . CSARPLGGLYGYTF TGCAGTGCTAGACCGTTGGGGGGCCTCTATGGCTACACCTTC
TRBJ2-5 few TRBV11-2 TRBD2 CASSPGLATNLYF TGTGCCAGCAGTCCCGGACTAGCAACCAACCTTTACTTC
TRBJ2-3 many TRBV5-1 TRBD2 CASSKGTSGSTDTQYF TGCGCCAGCAGCAAAGGGACTAGCGGGAGTACAGATACGCAGTATTTT
TRBJ1-1 few TRBV5-1 . CASSLGRVPTEAFF TGCGCCAGCAGCTTGGGACGGGTACCGACTGAAGCTTTCTTT
TRBJ2-1 many TRBV28 . CASSLLGRLSSYNEQFF TGTGCCAGCAGTTTATTAGGCAGGTTAAGCTCCTACAATGAGCAGTTCTTC
TRBJ2-2 many TRBV2 TRBD1 CATAQGVHTGELFF TGTGCCACCGCACAGGGGGTGCACACCGGGGAGCTGTTTTTT
TRBJ2-7 many TRBV6-1 TRBD2 CASSPTIAGRRYEQYF TGTGCCAGCAGTCCCACCATAGCGGGGAGGAGGTACGAGCAGTACTTC
TRBJ2-7 few TRBV12-3/TRBV12-4 TRBD1 CASRPGQVASYEQYF TGTGCCAGCAGACCTGGACAGGTAGCCTCCTACGAGCAGTACTTC
TRBJ1-3 many TRBV6-2/TRBV6-3 . CASSRDAYSGNTIYF TGTGCCAGCAGTCGCGACGCGTACTCTGGAAACACCATATATTTT
TRBJ1-5 . TRBV3-1 TRBD1 CASSQQGGTNQPQHF TGTGCCAGCAGCCAGCAGGGGGGGACCAATCAGCCCCAGCATTTT
TRBJ2-2 . TRBV5-4 TRBD2 CASSLAGTSRTGELFF TGTGCCAGCAGCTTGGCGGGGACTAGCCGGACCGGGGAGCTGTTTTTT
TRBJ2-3 few TRBV20-1 TRBD1 CSAGRDRAVDTQYF TGCAGTGCTGGCCGGGACAGGGCGGTAGATACGCAGTATTTT
TRBJ2-1 many TRBV19 TRBD2 CASIPGGTSGYNEQFF TGTGCCAGTATCCCTGGGGGGACTAGCGGTTACAATGAGCAGTTCTTC